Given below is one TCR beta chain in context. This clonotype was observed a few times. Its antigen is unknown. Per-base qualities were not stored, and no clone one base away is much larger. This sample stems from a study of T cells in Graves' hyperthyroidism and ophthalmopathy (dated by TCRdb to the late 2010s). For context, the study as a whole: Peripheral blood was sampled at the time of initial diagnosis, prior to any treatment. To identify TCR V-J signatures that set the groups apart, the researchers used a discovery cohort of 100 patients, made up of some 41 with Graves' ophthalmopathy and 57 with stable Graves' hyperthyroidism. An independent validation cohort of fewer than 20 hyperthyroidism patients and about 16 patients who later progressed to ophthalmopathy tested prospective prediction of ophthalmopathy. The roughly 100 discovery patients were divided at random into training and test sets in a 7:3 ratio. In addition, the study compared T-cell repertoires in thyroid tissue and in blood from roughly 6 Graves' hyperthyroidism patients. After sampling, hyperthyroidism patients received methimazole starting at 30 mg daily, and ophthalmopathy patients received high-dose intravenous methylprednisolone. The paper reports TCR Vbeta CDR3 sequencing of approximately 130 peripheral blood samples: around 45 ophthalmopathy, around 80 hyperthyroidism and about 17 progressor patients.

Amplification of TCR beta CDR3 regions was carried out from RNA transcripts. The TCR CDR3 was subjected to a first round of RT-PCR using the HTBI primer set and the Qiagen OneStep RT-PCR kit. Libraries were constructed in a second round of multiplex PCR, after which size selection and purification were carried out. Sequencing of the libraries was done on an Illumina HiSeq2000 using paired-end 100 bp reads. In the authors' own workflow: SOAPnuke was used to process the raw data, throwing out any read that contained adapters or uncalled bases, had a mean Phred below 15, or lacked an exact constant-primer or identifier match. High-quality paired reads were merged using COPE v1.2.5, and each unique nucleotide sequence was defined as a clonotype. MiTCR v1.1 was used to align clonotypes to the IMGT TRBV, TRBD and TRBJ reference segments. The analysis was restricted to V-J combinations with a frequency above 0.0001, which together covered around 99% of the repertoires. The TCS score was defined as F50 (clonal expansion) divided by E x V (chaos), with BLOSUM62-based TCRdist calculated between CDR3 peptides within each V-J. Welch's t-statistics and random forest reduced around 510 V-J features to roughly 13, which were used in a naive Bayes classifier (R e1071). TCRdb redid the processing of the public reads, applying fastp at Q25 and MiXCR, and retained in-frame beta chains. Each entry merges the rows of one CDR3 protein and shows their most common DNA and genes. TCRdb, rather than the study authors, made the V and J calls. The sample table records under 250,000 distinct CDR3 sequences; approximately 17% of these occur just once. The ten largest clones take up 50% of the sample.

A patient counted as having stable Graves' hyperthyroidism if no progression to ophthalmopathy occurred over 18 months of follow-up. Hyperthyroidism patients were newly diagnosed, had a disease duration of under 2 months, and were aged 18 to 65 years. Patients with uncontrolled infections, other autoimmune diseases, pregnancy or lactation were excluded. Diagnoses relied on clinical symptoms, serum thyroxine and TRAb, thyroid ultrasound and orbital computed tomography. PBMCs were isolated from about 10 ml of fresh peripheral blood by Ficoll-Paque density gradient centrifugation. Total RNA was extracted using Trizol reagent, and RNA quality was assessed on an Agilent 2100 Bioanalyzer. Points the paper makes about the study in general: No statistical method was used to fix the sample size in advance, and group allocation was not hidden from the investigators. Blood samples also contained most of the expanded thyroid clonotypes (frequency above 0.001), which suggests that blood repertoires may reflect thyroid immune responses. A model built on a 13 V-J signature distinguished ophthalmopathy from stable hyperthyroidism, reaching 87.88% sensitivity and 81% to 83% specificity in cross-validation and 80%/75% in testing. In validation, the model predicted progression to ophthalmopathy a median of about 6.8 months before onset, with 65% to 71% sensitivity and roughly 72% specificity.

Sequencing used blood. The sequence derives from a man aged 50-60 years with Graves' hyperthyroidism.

The CDR3 protein: CASSSPPGQRKHF. The DNA sequence reads TGTGCCAGCAGTTCCCCCCCGGGACAGCGTAAGCATTTT. The chain is assembled from TRBV28 and TRBJ1-5; 7 junctional bases match TRBD1. Sequences MDHEN (CDR1) and SYDVKM (CDR2) are obtained from the germline V gene. From cysteine to phenylalanine, the CDR3 is 13 amino acids long. The sequence is cut down to CDR3 DNA, 39 bases in frame from base 1. Trimming takes 4 bases off V and 14 bases off J; junction bases not matched to a gene: 11.